This TCR beta chain originates from a study of T cell changes during pregnancy in multiple sclerosis. Repertoires were generated with immunoSEQ multiplex PCR, while TCRdb's copy carries only in-frame clones and drops some. The sample lists about 73,000 clones; 85% to 95% were seen once. The CDR3 is 15 residues long. The clonotype was recovered from a female donor in good health, enrolled as a control in a pregnancy study. The chain links TRBV21-1 to TRBJ1-1; the table's D call, TRBD1, was not checked against the DNA. TRBV21-1 is flagged as a pseudogene. The material was peripheral blood, obtained in the third trimester of pregnancy. The CDR3, as DNA: TGTGCCAGCAGCAATCAATCGACAGGGAACACTGAAGCTTTCTTT. Translated, it gives CASSNQSTGNTEAFF.